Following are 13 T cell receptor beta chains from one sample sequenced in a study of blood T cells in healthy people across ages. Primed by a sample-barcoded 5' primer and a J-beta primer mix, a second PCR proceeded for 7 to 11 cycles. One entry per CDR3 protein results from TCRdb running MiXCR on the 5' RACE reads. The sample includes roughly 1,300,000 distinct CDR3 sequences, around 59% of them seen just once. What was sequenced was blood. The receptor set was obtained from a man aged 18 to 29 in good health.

CDR3 DNA sequence: TGTGCCATCAGTGGGACAGATTACACCGGGGAGCTGTTTTTT. Protein sequence: CAISGTDYTGELFF. The V call is TRBV10-3, the J call TRBJ2-2; weak D call: TRBD1 (6 bases). Germline CDR1 is ENHRY and CDR2 is SYGVKD. Trimming left V 4 bases short and J 3 bases short, with 9 bases between. This CDR3 region has 14 residues.

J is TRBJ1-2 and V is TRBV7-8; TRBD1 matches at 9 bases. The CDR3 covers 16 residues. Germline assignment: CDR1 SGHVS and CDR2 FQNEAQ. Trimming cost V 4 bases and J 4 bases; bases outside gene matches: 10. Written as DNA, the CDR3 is TGTGCCAGCAGCTCTAGTACGGGACAGGGTAGCTATGGCTACACCTTC. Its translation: CASSSSTGQGSYGYTF.

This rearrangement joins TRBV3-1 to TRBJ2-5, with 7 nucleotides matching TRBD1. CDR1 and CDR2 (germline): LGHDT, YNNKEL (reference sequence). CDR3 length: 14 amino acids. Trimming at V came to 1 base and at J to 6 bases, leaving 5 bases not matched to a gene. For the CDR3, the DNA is TGTGCCAGCAGCCAAGCAGGGGGTGGGAAGACCCAGTACTTC. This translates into CASSQAGGGKTQYF.

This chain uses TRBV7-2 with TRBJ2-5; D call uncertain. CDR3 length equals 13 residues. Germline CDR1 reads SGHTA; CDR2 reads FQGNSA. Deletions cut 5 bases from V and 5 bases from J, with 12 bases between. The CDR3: CASSRNPPETQYF. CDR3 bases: TGTGCCAGCAGCAGGAACCCTCCGGAGACCCAGTACTTC.

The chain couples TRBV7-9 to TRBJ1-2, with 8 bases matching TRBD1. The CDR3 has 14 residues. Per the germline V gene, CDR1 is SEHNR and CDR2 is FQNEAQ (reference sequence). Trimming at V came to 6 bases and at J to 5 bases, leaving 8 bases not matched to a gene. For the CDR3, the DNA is TGTGCCAGCAGTTCCTTCGACAGGGGTTATGGCTACACCTTC. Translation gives CASSSFDRGYGYTF. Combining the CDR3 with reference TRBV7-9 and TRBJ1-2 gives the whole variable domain DTGVSQNPRHKITKRGQNVTFRCDPISEHNRLYWYRQTLGQGPEFLTYFQNEAQLEKSRLLSDRFSAERPKGSFSTLEIQRTEQGDSAMYLCASSSFDRGYGYTFGSGTRLTVV.

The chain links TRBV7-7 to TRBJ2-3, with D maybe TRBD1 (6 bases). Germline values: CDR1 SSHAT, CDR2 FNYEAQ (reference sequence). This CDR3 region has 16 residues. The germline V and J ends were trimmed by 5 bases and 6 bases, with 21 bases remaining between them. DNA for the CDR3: TGTGCCAGCAGCCAGATTTGCAGGGGAAGTTTTGATACGCAGTATTTT. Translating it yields CASSQICRGSFDTQYF.

The CDR3 DNA reads as TGTGCCAGCAGCCAATCCGGGGTAGGATACGAGCAGTACTTC. Translating it yields CASSQSGVGYEQYF. The rearrangement joins TRBV14 to TRBJ2-7; D may be TRBD2 (5 bases). Per the germline V gene, CDR1 is SGHDN and CDR2 is FVKESK. The CDR3 has 14 residues. V lost 2 bases and J lost 4, with 12 bases in between.

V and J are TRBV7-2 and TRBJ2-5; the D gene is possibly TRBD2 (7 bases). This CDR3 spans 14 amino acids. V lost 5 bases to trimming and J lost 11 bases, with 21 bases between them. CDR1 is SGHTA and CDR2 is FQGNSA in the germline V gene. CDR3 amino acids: CASSLYRDYNEQYF. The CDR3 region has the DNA TGTGCCAGCAGCCTGTACAGGGACTACAATGAGCAGTACTTC.

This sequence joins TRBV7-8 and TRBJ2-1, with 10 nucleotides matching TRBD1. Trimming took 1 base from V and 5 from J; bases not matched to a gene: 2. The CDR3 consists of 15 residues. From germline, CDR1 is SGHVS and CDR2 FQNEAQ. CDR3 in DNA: TGTGCCAGCAGCTTAGGGGGACAGGGGAACAATGAGCAGTTCTTC. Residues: CASSLGGQGNNEQFF.

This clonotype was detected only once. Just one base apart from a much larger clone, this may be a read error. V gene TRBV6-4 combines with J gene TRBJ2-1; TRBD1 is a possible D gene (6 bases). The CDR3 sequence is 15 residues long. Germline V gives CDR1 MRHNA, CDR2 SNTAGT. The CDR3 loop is CASSPAVTGNKEQFF. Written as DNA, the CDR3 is TGTGCCAGCAGCCCAGCAGTAACAGGGAACAAGGAGCAGTTCTTC.

DNA for the CDR3: TGTGCCAGCAATTTACGGGCCTTCCCTAAGTCAGAGACCCAGTACTTC. The encoded protein is CASNLRAFPKSETQYF. The chain recombines TRBV6-5 with TRBJ2-5; the D is unclear. Germline V lookup: CDR1 MNHEY, CDR2 SVGAGI. Trimming removed 7 bases from V and 4 bases from J, with 22 bases in between. CDR3 length: 16 amino acids.

CDR3 sequence reads: CASSLSGGATTEAFF. CDR3 nucleotide sequence: TGTGCCAGCAGTTTATCAGGGGGCGCGACCACTGAAGCTTTCTTT. The chain uses TRBV27 and TRBJ1-1; TRBD1 agrees at 7 bases. The CDR3 runs to 15 residues. Germline assignment: CDR1 MNHEY and CDR2 SMNVEV (reference sequence). The junction had 5 bases not matched to a gene; V was cut back by 0 bases and J by 4 bases.

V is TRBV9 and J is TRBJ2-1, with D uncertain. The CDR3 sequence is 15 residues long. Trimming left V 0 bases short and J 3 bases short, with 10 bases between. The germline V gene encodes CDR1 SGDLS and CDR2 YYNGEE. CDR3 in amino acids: CASSVDSLLYNEQFF. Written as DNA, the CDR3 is TGTGCCAGCAGCGTAGACAGCCTACTCTACAATGAGCAGTTCTTC.